The present T cell receptor beta chain was sequenced within a study of siplizumab effects on memory and regulatory T cells. Notes on the study in general: Unstimulated subset assignment was obtained for only a minor fraction of alloreactive clones.

The table came from immunoSEQ multiplex PCR; TCRdb's copy has only in-frame clones and leaves some out. The data hold around 100,000 clones, with about 91% observed a single time. In the case of this clone: Its antigen remains unidentified.

The CDR3 consists of 13 residues. Per germline, CDR1 SGHTA and CDR2 FQGNSA. V was shortened by 5 bases and J by 11 bases, with 17 bases between the two germline ends. This rearrangement joins TRBV7-2 to TRBJ2-3, with D unresolved. Sequenced: CD4+ T cells sorted from blood. This receptor was obtained from a human donor in good health. The CDR3: CASSAKTPPGQYF. CDR3 sequence (DNA): TGTGCCAGCAGCGCGAAAACCCCCCCCGGGCAGTATTTT.